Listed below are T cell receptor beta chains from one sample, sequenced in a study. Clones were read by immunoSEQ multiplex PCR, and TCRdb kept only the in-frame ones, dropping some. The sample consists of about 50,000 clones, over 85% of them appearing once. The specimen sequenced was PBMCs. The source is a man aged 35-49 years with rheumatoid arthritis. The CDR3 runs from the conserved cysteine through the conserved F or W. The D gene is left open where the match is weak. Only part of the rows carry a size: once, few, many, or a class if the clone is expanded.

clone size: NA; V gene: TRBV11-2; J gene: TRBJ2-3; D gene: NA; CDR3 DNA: TGTGCCAGCAGCTTATCCGATACGCAGTATTTT; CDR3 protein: CASSLSDTQYF
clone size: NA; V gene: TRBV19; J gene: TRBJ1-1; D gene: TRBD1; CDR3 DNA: TGTGCCAGTAGTACCCTAGGACAGGTTTACACTGAAGCTTTCTTT; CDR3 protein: CASSTLGQVYTEAFF
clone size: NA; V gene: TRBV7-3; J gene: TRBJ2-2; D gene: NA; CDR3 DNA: TGTGCCAGCAGCCTAGCCCTATACACCGGGGAGCTGTTTTTT; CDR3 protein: CASSLALYTGELFF
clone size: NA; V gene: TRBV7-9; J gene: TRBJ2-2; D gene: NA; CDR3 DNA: TGTGCCAGCAGCTTAGTAGGCGGGGCCGGGGAGCTGTTTTTT; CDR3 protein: CASSLVGGAGELFF
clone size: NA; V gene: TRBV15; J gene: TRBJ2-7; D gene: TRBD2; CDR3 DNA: TGTGCCACCAGCACCACTAGCGGGAGTGGCGAGCAGTACTTC; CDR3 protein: CATSTTSGSGEQYF
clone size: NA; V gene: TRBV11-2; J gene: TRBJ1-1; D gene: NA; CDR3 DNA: TGTGCCAGCAGAATACCCGGGACAAGAAACACTGAAGCTTTCTTT; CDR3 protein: CASRIPGTRNTEAFF
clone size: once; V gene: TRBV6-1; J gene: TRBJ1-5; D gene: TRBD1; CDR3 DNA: TGTGCCAGCAAGGGACAGTCCAATCAGCCCCAGCATTTT; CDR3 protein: CASKGQSNQPQHF
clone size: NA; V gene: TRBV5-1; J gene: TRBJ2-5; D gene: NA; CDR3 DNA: TGCGCCAGCAGCTATCTGGACTGGAAAGAGACCCAGTACTTC; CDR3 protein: CASSYLDWKETQYF
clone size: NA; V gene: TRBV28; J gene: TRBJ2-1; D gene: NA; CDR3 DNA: TGTGCCAGCAGTTTTGGCGGCCTCAGAGGCAATGAGCAGTTCTTC; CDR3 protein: CASSFGGLRGNEQFF
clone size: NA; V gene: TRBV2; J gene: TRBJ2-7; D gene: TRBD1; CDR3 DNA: TGTGCCAGCCGCGGTACAGGGGAGTACGAGCAGTACTTC; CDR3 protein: CASRGTGEYEQYF
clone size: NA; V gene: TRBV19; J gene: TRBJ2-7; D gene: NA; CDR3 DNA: TGTGCCAGTCAGGACCTGTCCTCCTATGAGCAGTACTTC; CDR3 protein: CASQDLSSYEQYF
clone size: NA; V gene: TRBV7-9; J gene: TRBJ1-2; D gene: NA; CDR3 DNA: TGTGCCAGCAGATATGTGGGTAATGACTATGGCTACACCTTC; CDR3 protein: CASRYVGNDYGYTF
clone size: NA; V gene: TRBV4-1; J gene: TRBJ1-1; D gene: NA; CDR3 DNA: TGCGCCAGCAGCCTTGGAGGCGTTAGGGCCACTGAAGCTTTCTTT; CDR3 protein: CASSLGGVRATEAFF
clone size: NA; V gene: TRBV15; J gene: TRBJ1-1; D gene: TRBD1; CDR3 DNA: TGTGCCACCAGCAGAGCGGGGACAGGGGGGTCTGAAGCTTTCTTT; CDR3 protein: CATSRAGTGGSEAFF
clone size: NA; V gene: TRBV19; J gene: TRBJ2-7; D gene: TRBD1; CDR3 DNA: TGTGCCAGTAGTATTAGGGCACCGACAGGGACCTACGAGCAGTACTTC; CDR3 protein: CASSIRAPTGTYEQYF
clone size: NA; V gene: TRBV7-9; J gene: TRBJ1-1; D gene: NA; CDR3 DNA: TGTGCCAGCAGCTTAGGGCAGAACACTGAAGCTTTCTTT; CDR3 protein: CASSLGQNTEAFF
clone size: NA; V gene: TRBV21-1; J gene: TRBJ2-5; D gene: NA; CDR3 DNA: TGTGCCAGCAGCTTTAGGCAGGGTAGGGTTGACGTAGAGACCCAGTACTTC; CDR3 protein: CASSFRQGRVDVETQYF
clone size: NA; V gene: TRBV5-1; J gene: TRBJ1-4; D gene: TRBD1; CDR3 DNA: TGCGCCAGCAGCTCCCCGGGACAGGGGGCATCTAATGAAAAACTGTTTTTT; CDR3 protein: CASSSPGQGASNEKLFF
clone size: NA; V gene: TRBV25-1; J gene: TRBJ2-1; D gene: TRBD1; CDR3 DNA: TGTGCCAGCAGGGAGACAGGGGTAAGCTCCTACAATGAGCAGTTCTTC; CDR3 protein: CASRETGVSSYNEQFF
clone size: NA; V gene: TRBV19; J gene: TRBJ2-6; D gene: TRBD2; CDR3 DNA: TGTGCCAGTAATTCGGGGGGGCGCAGGGCCAACGTCCTGACTTTC; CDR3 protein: CASNSGGRRANVLTF
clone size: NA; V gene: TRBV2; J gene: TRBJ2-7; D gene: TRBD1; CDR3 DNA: TGTGCCAGCAGTATGGACAGGATCAGCTACGAGCAGTACTTC; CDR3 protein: CASSMDRISYEQYF
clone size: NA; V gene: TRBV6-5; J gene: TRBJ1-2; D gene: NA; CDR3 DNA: TGTGCCAGCAGTTACTCGAACCGGAGGGGCTACACCTTC; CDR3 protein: CASSYSNRRGYTF
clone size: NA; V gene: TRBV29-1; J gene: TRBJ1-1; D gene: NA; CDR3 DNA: TGCAGCGTTGCGTTTTGGGGGGGCGGTGAAGCTTTCTTT; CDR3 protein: CSVAFWGGGEAFF
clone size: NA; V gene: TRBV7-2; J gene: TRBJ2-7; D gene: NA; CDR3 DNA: TGTGCCAGCAGCTTAGCCTTTTCCGGGGCCCTCTCCTACGAGCAGTACTTC; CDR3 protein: CASSLAFSGALSYEQYF
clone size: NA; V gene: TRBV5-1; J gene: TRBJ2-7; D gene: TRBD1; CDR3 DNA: TGCGCCAGCAGCACACAGGGGGCGCGGACCTACGAGCAGTACTTC; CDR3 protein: CASSTQGARTYEQYF
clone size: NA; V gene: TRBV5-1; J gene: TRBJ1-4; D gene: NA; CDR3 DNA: TGCGCCAGCAGCCCCCTCGGGCGAGGAATGAAAAGACTGTTTTTT; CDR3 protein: CASSPLGRGMKRLFF
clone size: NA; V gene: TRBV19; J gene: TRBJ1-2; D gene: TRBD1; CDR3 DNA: TGTGCCAGCAACCGGGACAGGGGGTCGAACTATGGCTACACCTTC; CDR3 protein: CASNRDRGSNYGYTF
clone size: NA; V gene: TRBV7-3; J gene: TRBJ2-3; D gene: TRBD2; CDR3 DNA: TGTGCCAGCAGCTCCCCCAGCGGGGGGGGCACAGATACGCAGTATTTT; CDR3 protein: CASSSPSGGGTDTQYF
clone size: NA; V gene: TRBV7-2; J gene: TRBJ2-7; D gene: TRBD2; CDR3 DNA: TGTGCCAGCAGCCTACTAGCGGGAGTGACGCCCTACGAGCAGTACTTC; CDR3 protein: CASSLLAGVTPYEQYF
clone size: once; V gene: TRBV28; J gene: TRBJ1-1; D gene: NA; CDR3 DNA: TGTGCCAGCAGTTTGGCAGTGTACATGAACACTGAAGCTTTCTTT; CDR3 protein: CASSLAVYMNTEAFF
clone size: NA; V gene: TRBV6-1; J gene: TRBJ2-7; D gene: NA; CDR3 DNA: TGTGCCAGCAGTGAACGCCGGTGGGAGCAGTACTTC; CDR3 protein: CASSERRWEQYF